The T cell receptor beta chain under discussion was sequenced for a study of shared clonotypes between healthy human individuals. The study, taken as a whole, reports: Naive subsets usually exceeded memory subsets in estimated richness.

Germline V lookup: CDR1 SGHAT, CDR2 FQNNGV. This CDR3 comprises 13 residues. V lost 0 bases and J 5 bases, leaving 8 bases between the germline ends. Generated by immunoSEQ multiplex PCR, the TCRdb table keeps only in-frame clones and is missing some. Here the sample spans about 2 million clones, roughly 94% being singletons. A note on this clone: Its matching antigen is unknown.

The receptor was derived from a man between 18 and 35 years old in good health. The chain has TRBV11-2 and TRBJ2-7; D gene ambiguous. Material: naive CD4+ T cells sorted from blood. The subset: CD45RA+ positively selected. CDR3 DNA sequence: TGTGCCAGCAGCTTAGATGGATTGAACGAGCAGTACTTC. The encoded protein is CASSLDGLNEQYF.